This T cell receptor (beta chain) was captured in a study of blood T cells in healthy people across ages. Through a sample-barcoded 5' primer and a J-beta primer mix, a second PCR was run for roughly 6 to 12 cycles. Each CDR3 protein gets one entry after TCRdb re-called the 5' RACE reads with MiXCR. Of about 750,000 distinct CDR3 sequences in the sample, about 55% were seen once. Germline CDR1 reads MNHNS; CDR2 reads SASEGT. The CDR3 totals 14 residues. Comments on this clonotype: A much larger clone lies one base from this, so it may be a read error.

Sequencing was done on a sample of blood. This receptor was obtained from a man aged 80 or over in good health. This chain connects TRBV6-1 to TRBJ2-3; 10 nucleotides line up with TRBD1. Here the CDR3 DNA reads TGTGCCGGCAGGACAGGGGGTCGAGACAGATACGCGTATTTT. It codes for CAGRTGGRDRYAYF.